Presented here are 4 T cell receptor beta chains from one specimen sequenced in a study of blood T cells in healthy people across ages. The use of a sample-barcoded 5' primer and a J-beta primer mix characterized a second PCR of roughly 7 to 11 cycles. TCRdb analysed the 5' RACE reads with MiXCR anew, one entry per CDR3 protein. The sample carries around 900,000 distinct CDR3 sequences, 29% recorded once. Sequences were obtained from blood. The receptors were sampled from a woman older than 75 in good health.

This clonotype occurred a few times. The genes are TRBV28 and TRBJ1-5; D remains unclear. Germline lookup yields CDR1 MDHEN and CDR2 SYDVKM. Trimming took off 5 bases at V and 3 bases at J, with 8 bases between the two ends. The CDR3 is 13 amino acids. CDR3 in amino acids: CASSTQSNQPQHF. The CDR3 region has the DNA TGTGCCAGCAGTACTCAATCCAATCAGCCCCAGCATTTT.

This clonotype has only a few counts. V is TRBV6-2 or TRBV6-3 and J is TRBJ1-1; possible D gene TRBD1, 5 bases. Germline V lookup: CDR1 MNHEY, CDR2 SVGEGT. CDR3 length: 14 residues. Trimming left V 2 bases short and J 4 bases short, with 11 bases between. The CDR3 region has the DNA TGTGCCAGCAGTTACAGGACGCAGGGCACTGAAGCTTTCTTT. Amino acid sequence: CASSYRTQGTEAFF.

With respect to this clonotype: A much larger clone differs from this one at a single base, so this may be a read error. J is TRBJ2-7 and V is TRBV2; no firm D call. V shed 4 bases and J shed 0 bases, with 10 bases lying between them. Germline V CDR1 and CDR2: SNHLY, FYNNEI. The CDR3 length is 14 residues. CDR3 region: CASSVSASSYEQYV. Written as DNA, the CDR3 is TGTGCCAGCAGTGTTTCCGCGAGCTCCTACGAGCAGTACGTC.

Worth noting for this clonotype: This may come from a read error, since a much larger clone is one base off. The chain carries TRBV10-3 and TRBJ2-5; maybe TRBD2 (7 bases). The CDR3 is 17 residues long. Germline CDR1 is ENHRY and CDR2 is SYGVKD. The CDR3 DNA follows: TGTGCCATCAGTCCCTCCAAAGGGGGGGCGTTCCAAGAGATCCAGTACTTC. It specifies CAISPSKGGAFQEIQYF.